This T cell receptor beta chain is drawn from a study of human T cells and chemical hapten exposure. About the study: Slight differences in pooled library volume were the main source of varying TCR yields across samples.

Regarding time point: patch test 3, about 24 weeks after DPC sensitization. As to treatment: therapeutic diphenylcyclopropenone sensitization with weekly scalp DPC. MiXCR, run by TCRdb on the RACE reads, gives a single entry per CDR3 protein. The data show about 82,000 distinct CDR3 sequences, with under 14% seen just once and approximately 3.7% held by the top ten. Germline V gives CDR1 LNHDA, CDR2 SQIVND (reference sequence). V lost 5 bases to trimming and J lost 12 bases, with 23 bases between them. The CDR3 has 15 amino acids. The clonotype was recovered from a woman between 50 and 59 years old with alopecia areata. Some clones in this sample may be carry-over from other donors' samples. The gene calls are TRBV19 and TRBJ2-1, with no clear D. The material was whole blood, obtained in connection with sensitization to the hapten diphenylcyclopropenone (DPC). CDR3 DNA: TGTGCCAGTAGTGCATTACGGGCCTCCCAGAGGTGGCAGTTCTTC. As protein: CASSALRASQRWQFF.